Sequencing of this TCR beta chain was carried out in a study of T cell repertoires in cytomegalovirus infection. The wider study: Public TCR beta signatures marked donors with CMV infection and the matching HLA.

TCRdb processed the reads anew with MiXCR; each CDR3 protein has one entry. In the table there are roughly 150,000 distinct CDR3 sequences, roughly 17% of which are singletons. As for this clonotype: Antigen specificity is unknown.

Study-level results: Carriers of CMV plus the relevant HLA were identified by cumulative public TCR beta family frequency. Dominating the ex vivo response were TCR beta clonotypes that were CMV-specific and HLA-C-restricted.

The sample was CD8+ T cells from PBMCs. This clonotype was obtained from a human donor in good health (CMV status not recorded). Some clones in this sample may be carry-over from other donors' samples.

CDR3 sequence (DNA): TGTGCCAGCACCCCGACAGGGTCTGGGGCCAACGTCCTGACTTTC. Protein: CASTPTGSGANVLTF. J is TRBJ2-6 and V is TRBV12-3 or TRBV12-4; 7 bases fit TRBD1. The junction had 4 bases not matched to a gene; V was cut back by 7 bases and J by 1 base. The CDR3 runs 15 residues.